This passage covers 23 T cell receptor beta chains from one sample sequenced in a study of blood T cell repertoires in COVID-19. Profiling relied on immunoSEQ multiplex PCR, and the TCRdb table lists in-frame clones only, not all of them. The sample lists roughly 50,000 clones; roughly 90% were seen once. Sequenced: peripheral blood. These receptors were collected from a human donor in a cohort sampled during active COVID-19.

This sequence joins TRBV4-1 and TRBJ2-1, with D unresolved. CDR1 MGHRA and CDR2 YSYEKL come from the germline V gene. This CDR3 spans 15 amino acids. Trimming shortened V by 1 base and J by 3 bases, and 10 bases separated the two germline ends. CDR3 sequence reads: CASSQVVGNYNEQFF. The DNA for the CDR3 is TGCGCCAGCAGCCAAGTCGTTGGCAACTACAATGAGCAGTTCTTC.

In this sample, this clone turned up once. The V call is TRBV5-1, the J call TRBJ2-1, with 15 bases identical to TRBD2. The CDR3 has 15 amino acids. The J segment lost 10 bases and the V segment lost 4 bases, leaving 6 bases of the junction unmatched. Germline values: CDR1 SGHRS, CDR2 YFSETQ. CDR3 coding DNA: TGCGCCAGCAGCCAAGGGACTAGCGGGGGGCGAGAGCAGTTCTTC. Amino acid sequence: CASSQGTSGGREQFF.

The chain joins TRBV4-1 to TRBJ2-1, with TRBD1 identical over 11 bases. Per germline, CDR1 MGHRA and CDR2 YSYEKL. The CDR3 totals 16 residues. After removal of 5 bases from V and 0 bases from J, the junction contained 3 bases not matched to a gene. CDR3 coding DNA: TGCGCCAGCAGCGAAGGGACAGGGGGCTCCTACAATGAGCAGTTCTTC. Translated: CASSEGTGGSYNEQFF.

The genes are TRBV3-1 (or the pseudogene TRBV3-2) and TRBJ2-7; 9 bases line up with TRBD2. Germline CDR1 is LGHDT and CDR2 is YNNKEL (reference sequence). This CDR3 contains 16 residues. The V segment lost 1 base and the J segment 5 bases; nucleotides outside the gene matches: 9. In nucleotides, the CDR3 is TGTGCCAGCAGCCAAGCCGGGGGACTAGCCCCCCACGAGCAGTACTTC. It codes for CASSQAGGLAPHEQYF.

The chain couples TRBV9 to TRBJ1-6, with D possibly TRBD1 on 6 matching bases. The CDR3 consists of 14 residues. V lost 0 bases and J lost 10, with 11 bases in between. Germline CDR1 reads SGDLS; CDR2 reads YYNGEE. CDR3 sequence: CASSVEGEKSPLHF. The DNA for the CDR3 is TGTGCCAGCAGCGTAGAGGGGGAGAAATCACCCCTCCACTTT.

This sequence joins TRBV7-2 and TRBJ2-3; the match to TRBD2 covers 9 bases. The junction had 12 bases not matched to a gene; V was cut back by 4 bases and J by 4 bases. This CDR3 spans 17 amino acids. Germline V gene sequence: CDR1 SGHTA, CDR2 FQGNSA. CDR3 region: CASSSVEGGGAADTQYF. In DNA form, the CDR3 reads TGTGCCAGCAGCTCCGTCGAGGGCGGGGGGGCCGCAGATACGCAGTATTTT.

V usage is TRBV29-1 and J usage is TRBJ2-1, with D possibly TRBD1 on 6 matching bases. The CDR3 consists of 14 residues. Trimming removed 6 bases from V and 8 bases from J, with 20 bases in between. Germline CDR1 and CDR2: SQVTM and ANQGSEA. CDR3 region: CSVGGRMGLHEQFF. Written as DNA, the CDR3 is TGCAGCGTAGGGGGTCGCATGGGGTTGCATGAGCAGTTCTTC.

The chain couples TRBV7-2 to TRBJ2-3, with D tentatively TRBD2 (5 bases). The ends were cut back, 1 base at V and 2 bases at J, with 7 bases in the middle. This CDR3 has 14 residues. The germline V gene has CDR1 SGHTA and CDR2 FQGNSA. CDR3 nucleotide sequence: TGTGCCAGCAGCTTAGGGACTCTCACAGATACGCAGTATTTT. Protein: CASSLGTLTDTQYF.

V usage is TRBV5-1 and J usage is TRBJ1-4, with 8 nucleotides matching TRBD1. CDR3 size: 14 residues. Losses at the gene ends were 4 bases for V and 7 bases for J; bases not matched to a gene: 6. CDR1 and CDR2 from the germline V gene are SGHRS and YFSETQ. The chain's CDR3 is CASSGTGGVEKLFF. In DNA form, the CDR3 reads TGCGCCAGCAGCGGCACAGGGGGGGTTGAAAAACTGTTTTTT.

This chain uses TRBV27 with TRBJ1-5; possibly TRBD1 for D (6 bases). The CDR3 totals 17 residues. Looked up from germline, CDR1 is MNHEY and CDR2 is SMNVEV (reference sequence). Trimming stripped 4 bases from V and 0 bases from J, with 16 bases between. CDR3 sequence: CASSSTGIAYSNQPQHF. In DNA, the CDR3 is TGTGCCAGCAGTTCAACAGGGATTGCTTATAGCAATCAGCCCCAGCATTTT.

The chain links TRBV27 to TRBJ2-2; D gene uncertain. Per the germline V gene, CDR1 is MNHEY and CDR2 is SMNVEV (reference sequence). The CDR3 contains 14 residues. Between the trimmed V and J ends, which lost 4 bases and 4 bases, there was a span of 10 bases. The CDR3 loop reads CASSSLDSTGELFF. The CDR3 nucleotides are TGTGCCAGCAGTTCATTAGACTCCACCGGGGAGCTGTTTTTT.

This chain uses TRBV6-5 with TRBJ1-6; 8 bases map to TRBD1. With 4 bases clipped from V and 7 bases from J, the junction kept 6 bases outside the gene matches. CDR3 length: 15 amino acids. CDR1 and CDR2 (germline): MNHEY, SVGAGI. CDR3 in DNA: TGTGCCAGCAGTTCTCGGGACAGGCTGAATTCACCCCTCCACTTT. Translated, it gives CASSSRDRLNSPLHF.

This rearrangement joins TRBV5-1 to TRBJ1-1; D is undetermined. V lost 0 bases and J lost 1, with 7 bases in between. The CDR3 sequence is 14 residues long. The germline V gene has CDR1 SGHRS and CDR2 YFSETQ. The CDR3 region is CASSLETGNTEAFF. For the CDR3, the DNA is TGCGCCAGCAGCTTGGAGACGGGGAACACTGAAGCTTTCTTT.

The CDR3 DNA reads TGTGCCAGCAGAAGAGAAAACTATGGCTACACCTTC. This encodes CASRRENYGYTF. The chain has TRBV6-5 and TRBJ1-2; no clear D. The CDR3 is 12 amino acids. The germline V gene has CDR1 MNHEY and CDR2 SVGAGI. Trimming removed 6 bases at V and 2 bases at J, with 7 bases between.

The rearrangement uses TRBV5-4 and TRBJ1-5; 7 bases match TRBD1. Germline CDR1 and CDR2: SGHNT and YYREEE (reference sequence). The CDR3 totals 19 residues. The V segment lost 2 bases and the J segment 3 bases; nucleotides outside the gene matches: 17. CDR3 amino acids: CASSFRQGIVREINQPQHF. CDR3 sequence (DNA): TGTGCCAGCAGCTTCAGACAGGGTATAGTTCGGGAGATCAATCAGCCCCAGCATTTT.

The chain combines TRBV19 with TRBJ1-6; no definite D call. This CDR3 spans 14 amino acids. V lost 9 bases to trimming and J lost 4 bases, with 13 bases between them. Germline CDR1 reads LNHDA; CDR2 reads SQIVND (reference sequence). Here the CDR3 DNA reads TGTGCCAGACAAAACAGTGGATATAATTCACCCCTCCACTTT. It translates to CARQNSGYNSPLHF.

The chain uses TRBV5-4 and TRBJ2-7; 12 bases map to TRBD2. V lost 5 bases, J lost 1 base, and 4 bases stayed unmatched. This CDR3 comprises 15 residues. Looked up from germline, CDR1 is SGHNT and CDR2 is YYREEE (reference sequence). As DNA, the CDR3 is TGTGCCAGCAGGGACGGGACTAGCGGGTCCTACGAGCAGTACTTC. Residues: CASRDGTSGSYEQYF.

The chain employs TRBV29-1 and TRBJ1-5; 8 positions agree with TRBD1. CDR1 and CDR2 (germline): SQVTM, ANQGSEA. There are 14 residues in the CDR3. The junction had 6 bases not matched to a gene; V was cut back by 6 bases and J by 2 bases. The CDR3 loop reads CSVAGGDGNQPQHF. CDR3 DNA sequence: TGCAGCGTGGCAGGGGGCGATGGCAATCAGCCCCAGCATTTT.

The CDR3 DNA is TGTGCCAGCAGTATGACAGGGCCGAACAATCAGCCCCAGCATTTT. This sequence encodes CASSMTGPNNQPQHF. J is TRBJ1-5 and V is TRBV6-2 or TRBV6-3, with 7 bases aligning to TRBD1. Losses at the gene ends were 5 bases for V and 3 bases for J; bases not matched to a gene: 7. There are 15 residues in the CDR3. CDR1 and CDR2 from the germline V gene are MNHEY and SVGEGT.

The chain employs TRBV5-4 and TRBJ1-6; TRBD1 matches at 9 bases. J lost 4 bases, V lost 4 bases, and 9 bases had no gene match. This CDR3 has 17 residues. CDR1 SGHNT and CDR2 YYREEE come from the germline V gene (reference sequence). CDR3 DNA sequence: TGTGCCAGCAGCCTCCCACAGGGGGCCCATTATAATTCACCCCTCCACTTT. It translates to CASSLPQGAHYNSPLHF.

The chain carries TRBV6-5 and TRBJ2-7; D is unresolved. V was cut by 2 bases and J by 7 bases, with 21 bases left in between. This CDR3 has 16 residues. Germline V gene sequence: CDR1 MNHEY, CDR2 SVGAGI. The CDR3 region is CASSYAPGLSLLEQYF. CDR3 DNA: TGTGCCAGCAGTTACGCCCCAGGTCTGAGTCTATTGGAGCAGTACTTC.

V is TRBV5-1 and J is TRBJ1-5; D is unclear. CDR3 size: 14 residues. CDR1 and CDR2 from the germline V gene are SGHRS and YFSETQ. The germline V and J ends were trimmed by 0 bases and 4 bases, with 8 bases remaining between them. The CDR3 spells CASSLETMNQPQHF. The CDR3 DNA follows: TGCGCCAGCAGCTTGGAAACAATGAATCAGCCCCAGCATTTT.

The chain has TRBV10-3 and TRBJ1-2; the match to TRBD1 covers 11 bases. Per the germline V gene, CDR1 is ENHRY and CDR2 is SYGVKD. The CDR3 is made up of 17 amino acids. With V trimmed by 0 bases and J by 2 bases, 5 bases remained unmatched. The CDR3 loop reads CAISESRTGGANYGYTF. The CDR3 DNA follows: TGTGCCATCAGTGAGTCGCGGACAGGGGGCGCGAACTATGGCTACACCTTC.